Included here is one T cell receptor (beta chain) sequence, with context. Its target is not known. The CDR3 contains 11 residues. The germline gives CDR1 SQVTM, CDR2 ANQGSEA. V shed 0 bases and J shed 7 bases, with 6 bases lying between them. The cDNA had a unique molecular identifier and a template-switch universal primer site. TCRdb reprocessed the 5' RACE reads with MiXCR, giving one entry per CDR3 protein. The sample records 1.5 million or so distinct CDR3 sequences, roughly 35% being singletons. The data are from a study of identical twins. Only healthy Caucasians were included as donors. Study outcomes and limitations: Abundant beta clonotypes from cord blood had fewer insertions, unlike memory repertoires, which showed none. Conclusions rested on cross-sectional statistics rather than following the same donors.

V usage is TRBV29-1 and J usage is TRBJ1-1; D call uncertain. This sequence originates from a newborn girl in good health. Material: cord blood. DNA of the CDR3: TGCAGCGTTGAAGATGAGTTTGAAGCTTTCTTT. It codes for CSVEDEFEAFF.